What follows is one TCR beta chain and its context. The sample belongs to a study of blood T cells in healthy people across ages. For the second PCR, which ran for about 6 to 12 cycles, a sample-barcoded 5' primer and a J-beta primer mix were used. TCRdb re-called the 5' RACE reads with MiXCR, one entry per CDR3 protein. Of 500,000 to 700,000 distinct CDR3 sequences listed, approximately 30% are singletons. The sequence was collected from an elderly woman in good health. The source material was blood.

The CDR3 loop reads CSAILGSGSYEQFF. The DNA for the CDR3 is TGCAGCGCGATTTTGGGTAGCGGGAGTTATGAGCAGTTCTTC. The rearrangement joins TRBV29-1 to TRBJ2-1, with 9 bases aligning to TRBD2. The CDR3 is 14 amino acids. V dropped 7 bases and J dropped 8; count of bases not matched to a gene: 12. Germline CDR1 reads SQVTM; CDR2 reads ANQGSEA.